These T cell receptor beta chains were read from a single sample in a study of blood T cell repertoires in COVID-19. Generated by immunoSEQ multiplex PCR, the TCRdb table keeps only in-frame clones and is missing some. Here the sample spans under 80,000 clones, roughly nine tenths being singletons. Sequenced: peripheral blood. All receptors derive from an elderly man in a cohort sampled during active COVID-19. Each CDR3 is given with its conserved first and last residue. The D gene is left open where the match is weak. Not every row has a clone size; where given, it reads once, few, many or a size class.

clone_size,v_call,j_call,d_call,cdr3_aa,cdr3_nt
NA,TRBV12-5,TRBJ2-3,TRBD2,CASGRGGATDTQYF,TGTGCTAGTGGTCGCGGGGGGGCGACAGATACGCAGTATTTT
NA,TRBV27,TRBJ2-5,TRBD2,CASSSPGAGVAPDQETQYF,TGTGCCAGCAGTTCCCCTGGAGCGGGGGTCGCCCCGGACCAAGAGACCCAGTACTTC
NA,TRBV12-3/TRBV12-4,TRBJ1-1,NA,CASSPGLGEAFF,TGTGCCAGCAGTCCGGGCCTTGGGGAGGCTTTCTTT
NA,TRBV9,TRBJ1-1,NA,CASSVGPGVEAFF,TGTGCCAGCAGCGTAGGGCCGGGAGTAGAAGCTTTCTTT
once,TRBV2,TRBJ2-3,TRBD2,CASSAPGLAGDTQYF,TGTGCCAGCAGTGCTCCGGGACTAGCGGGGGATACGCAGTATTTT
NA,TRBV11-3,TRBJ2-5,TRBD1,CASSPRTGAETQYF,TGTGCCAGCTCCCCGAGGACAGGGGCCGAGACCCAGTACTTC
NA,TRBV29-1,TRBJ1-2,TRBD1,CSVDDGTGMGYGYTF,TGCAGCGTTGATGACGGGACAGGGATGGGCTATGGCTACACCTTC
NA,TRBV5-1,TRBJ2-1,TRBD2,CASSLDPGGDYNEQFF,TGCGCCAGCAGCCTCGACCCCGGGGGGGATTACAATGAGCAGTTCTTC
NA,TRBV3-1/TRBV3-2,TRBJ2-7,TRBD1,CASSQGQGSSYEQYF,TGTGCCAGCAGCCAAGGACAGGGATCCTCCTACGAGCAGTACTTC
few,TRBV5-1,TRBJ2-1,TRBD1,CASSPDPGQAVNEQFF,TGCGCCAGCAGCCCTGACCCGGGACAGGCGGTTAATGAGCAGTTCTTC
NA,TRBV7-2,TRBJ1-6,NA,CASSLVQLSPLHF,TGTGCCAGCAGCTTAGTTCAGTTATCACCCCTCCACTTT
few,TRBV11-3,TRBJ2-3,NA,CASSLGLGLTDTQYF,TGTGCCAGCAGCTTAGGTTTGGGACTCACCGATACGCAGTATTTT
NA,TRBV19,TRBJ2-3,NA,CASSIFRTDTQYF,TGTGCCAGTAGTATTTTTAGAACAGATACGCAGTATTTT
NA,TRBV6-5,TRBJ2-5,NA,CASMTEARETQYF,TGTGCCAGCATGACAGAGGCTCGGGAGACCCAGTACTTC
NA,TRBV5-4,TRBJ1-6,TRBD1,CASSSPGTVASPLHF,TGTGCCAGCAGCTCCCCCGGGACAGTGGCTTCACCCCTCCACTTT
NA,TRBV28,TRBJ1-3,NA,CASSLQQDGNTIYF,TGTGCCAGCAGTTTACAACAGGACGGAAACACCATATATTTT
NA,TRBV16,TRBJ1-5,TRBD1,CASSQRDREWGSNQPQHF,TGTGCCAGCAGCCAAAGGGACAGGGAATGGGGTAGCAATCAGCCCCAGCATTTT
NA,TRBV28,TRBJ1-6,NA,CASSLFGLTRGNSPLHF,TGTGCCAGCAGTTTATTCGGTCTCACCCGGGGTAATTCACCCCTCCACTTT
NA,TRBV2,TRBJ1-3,NA,CASSGRGTGNTIYF,TGTGCCAGCAGTGGTAGGGGGACTGGAAACACCATATATTTT
NA,TRBV11-2,TRBJ2-3,TRBD1,CASSLWDRGSDTQYF,TGTGCCAGCAGCTTGTGGGACAGGGGGTCAGATACGCAGTATTTT
NA,TRBV27,TRBJ2-4,NA,CASTSLRDFKNIQYF,TGTGCCAGCACTTCTCTCAGGGACTTCAAAAACATTCAGTACTTC
NA,TRBV6-5,TRBJ1-4,TRBD1,CASSYGQGAPNEKLFF,TGTGCCAGCAGTTACGGGCAGGGGGCGCCTAATGAAAAACTGTTTTTT
NA,TRBV7-3,TRBJ2-2,TRBD1,CASSLDRRQGTTGELFF,TGTGCCAGCAGCTTAGACAGGAGACAGGGGACCACCGGGGAGCTGTTTTTT
NA,TRBV14,TRBJ1-4,TRBD1,CASSKAGTGIREKLFF,TGTGCCAGCAGCAAGGCCGGGACAGGGATACGGGAAAAACTGTTTTTT
NA,TRBV7-2,TRBJ2-2,TRBD2,CASSPPGLAPGELFF,TGTGCCAGCAGCCCCCCCGGACTAGCGCCCGGGGAGCTGTTTTTT
NA,TRBV2,TRBJ1-2,NA,CASTIRRAPNYGYTF,TGTGCCAGCACCATAAGGAGGGCTCCTAACTATGGCTACACCTTC
few,TRBV19,TRBJ2-2,NA,CASNIPGGTGELFF,TGTGCCAGTAACATCCCAGGGGGGACCGGGGAGCTGTTTTTT
NA,TRBV2,TRBJ2-2,NA,CASRYGTANTGELFF,TGTGCCAGCAGATATGGGACTGCGAACACCGGGGAGCTGTTTTTT
NA,TRBV2,TRBJ1-6,TRBD1,CASISGQGASPLHF,TGTGCCAGCATATCCGGACAGGGGGCATCACCCCTCCACTTT
NA,TRBV4-1,TRBJ1-5,TRBD1,CASSKTGTGPGGGGNQPQHF,TGCGCCAGCAGCAAAACCGGGACAGGGCCCGGGGGAGGCGGCAATCAGCCCCAGCATTTT
NA,TRBV9,TRBJ1-2,NA,CASSVGAQLVDSNYGYTF,TGTGCCAGCAGCGTAGGCGCCCAGCTTGTCGACAGCAACTATGGCTACACCTTC
NA,TRBV24-1,TRBJ1-2,NA,CATSDYKQGGYTF,TGTGCCACCAGTGATTACAAACAGGGAGGCTACACCTTC
NA,TRBV15,TRBJ1-6,TRBD1,CATSRGPGQGGSPLHF,TGTGCCACCAGCAGAGGACCTGGACAGGGAGGTTCACCCCTCCACTTT
NA,TRBV5-4,TRBJ2-5,TRBD2,CASSTSGRGDQETQYF,TGTGCCAGCAGCACCTCTGGGCGGGGGGACCAAGAGACCCAGTACTTC
NA,TRBV11-3,TRBJ2-5,NA,CASSLEGTQETQYF,TGTGCCAGCAGCTTGGAGGGAACTCAAGAGACCCAGTACTTC
NA,TRBV4-3,TRBJ1-4,NA,CASSQDLGVSNEKLFF,TGCGCCAGCAGCCAAGATCTAGGGGTTTCTAATGAAAAACTGTTTTTT
NA,TRBV25-1,TRBJ2-5,NA,CASSDGVGETQYF,TGTGCCAGCAGTGACGGGGTTGGAGAGACCCAGTACTTC
NA,TRBV21-1,TRBJ2-2,NA,CASSNQGRGLHGELFF,TGTGCCAGCAGCAACCAGGGCAGGGGGCTTCACGGGGAGCTGTTTTTT
NA,TRBV9,TRBJ2-3,NA,CASSPRVTDTQYF,TGTGCCAGCAGCCCCCGTGTAACAGATACGCAGTATTTT
few,TRBV6-1,TRBJ1-1,NA,CASSEGGAMNTEAFF,TGTGCCAGCAGTGAAGGTGGGGCAATGAACACTGAAGCTTTCTTT
NA,TRBV11-1,TRBJ1-1,NA,CASSFRRDGTEAFF,TGTGCCAGCAGCTTCCGCCGCGATGGCACTGAAGCTTTCTTT
NA,TRBV18,TRBJ2-2,NA,CASSAANTGELFF,TGTGCCAGCTCTGCGGCGAACACCGGGGAGCTGTTTTTT
NA,TRBV2,TRBJ1-6,TRBD1,CASRGQGAYNSPLHF,TGTGCCAGCAGAGGACAGGGTGCCTATAATTCACCCCTCCACTTT
NA,TRBV5-6,TRBJ2-5,NA,CASSFLGGPQETQYF,TGTGCCAGCAGCTTCCTCGGGGGACCCCAAGAGACCCAGTACTTC
NA,TRBV7-2,TRBJ2-1,NA,CASSLLPRNEQFF,TGTGCCAGCAGCTTGCTACCACGCAATGAGCAGTTCTTC
NA,TRBV19,TRBJ2-7,TRBD2,CASSTGTSVLWEQYF,TGTGCCAGTAGTACCGGGACTAGCGTACTCTGGGAGCAGTACTTC
NA,TRBV11-3,TRBJ2-3,TRBD2,CASSLGAGGATDTQYF,TGTGCCAGCAGCTTAGGCGCGGGGGGGGCCACAGATACGCAGTATTTT
NA,TRBV19,TRBJ1-4,NA,CASSTPGTTNEKLFF,TGTGCCAGTAGTACGCCAGGGACAACTAATGAAAAACTGTTTTTT
NA,TRBV18,TRBJ1-1,TRBD1,CASSLTGTGTLGMNTEAFF,TGTGCCAGCTCCCTCACCGGGACAGGGACACTAGGGATGAACACTGAAGCTTTCTTT
NA,TRBV2,TRBJ2-1,NA,CASSELWSEQFF,TGTGCCAGCAGTGAGTTGTGGAGTGAGCAGTTCTTC
NA,TRBV7-2,TRBJ1-2,TRBD1,CASSLNRGYGYTF,TGTGCCAGCAGCTTGAACAGGGGCTATGGCTACACCTTC
NA,TRBV18,TRBJ2-3,NA,CASSPFFISGADTQYF,TGTGCCAGCTCACCATTTTTTATCTCGGGGGCAGATACGCAGTATTTT
NA,TRBV2,TRBJ2-6,NA,CASSEDLLAGANVLTF,TGTGCCAGCAGTGAGGACTTACTGGCTGGGGCCAACGTCCTGACTTTC